This T cell receptor (beta chain) was recorded in a study of blood T cell repertoires in COVID-19. Study in general: Some COVID-19 samples were acute and others convalescent; all came from the United States, Italy and Spain. PBMCs, B-cell-depleted T cells, or T cells were the source of the cDNA or gDNA that made up the material.

Germline V CDR1 and CDR2: KGHSH, LQKENI. This CDR3 has 14 residues. V shed 3 bases and J 5 bases; nucleotides not matched to a gene: 4. In the source study's methods: Amplification of reference gene primers provided the estimated nucleated cell counts. Clones were sequenced by immunoSEQ multiplex PCR, and TCRdb holds only the in-frame ones, with some missing. The V and J calls and clone size were taken over from that table, and D and trimming were inferred from the DNA. The table includes about 26,000 clones, 75% to 90% detected once. The receptor comes from a human donor in a cohort sampled during active COVID-19. Sequencing input: peripheral blood. V gene TRBV18 combines with J gene TRBJ1-5, with TRBD1 identical over 7 bases. CDR3 sequence (DNA): TGTGCCAGCTCACCGCGACAGGGAGATCAGCCCCAGCATTTT. It translates to CASSPRQGDQPQHF.